This T cell receptor beta chain comes out of a study of T cells in tuberculosis. CDR1 is SNHLY, CDR2 FYNNEI, per germline. Between the trimmed V and J ends, which lost 2 bases and 8 bases, there was a span of 16 bases. The CDR3 is 15 amino acids. Sorting used thawed, overnight-rested PBMC stained with anti-CD3, a viability dye and GMM-loaded CD1B tetramer. CD1B tetramers were loaded with Rhodococcus equi-derived C32 glucose monomycolate. Libraries were prepared by immunoSEQ multiplex PCR; TCRdb keeps only in-frame clonotypes and omits some of them. In the table there are around 50,000 clones, roughly 87% of which are singletons.

This TCR was recovered from an adult woman with latent tuberculosis. The sample taken for sequencing was CD1b-GMM tetramer-negative cells sorted from PBMCs. V usage is TRBV2 and J usage is TRBJ2-1, with a possible D match to TRBD2 (5 bases). CDR3 bases: TGTGCCAGCAGTGAAACGGGGATCTCGGAAGATGAGCAGTTCTTC. It encodes CASSETGISEDEQFF.